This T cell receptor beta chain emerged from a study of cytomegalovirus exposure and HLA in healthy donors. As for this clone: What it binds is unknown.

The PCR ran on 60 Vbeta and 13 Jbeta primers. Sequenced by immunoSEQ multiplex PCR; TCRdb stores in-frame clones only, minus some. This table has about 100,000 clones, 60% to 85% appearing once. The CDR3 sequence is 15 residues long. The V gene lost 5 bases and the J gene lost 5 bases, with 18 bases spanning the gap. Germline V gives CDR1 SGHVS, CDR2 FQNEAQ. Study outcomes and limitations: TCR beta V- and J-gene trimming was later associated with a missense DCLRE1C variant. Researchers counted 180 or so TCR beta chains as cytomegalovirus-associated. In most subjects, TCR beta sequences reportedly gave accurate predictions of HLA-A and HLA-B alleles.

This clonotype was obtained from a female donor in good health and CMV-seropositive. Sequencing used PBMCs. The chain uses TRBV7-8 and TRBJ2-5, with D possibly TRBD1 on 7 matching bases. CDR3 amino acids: CASSGGTARVETQYF. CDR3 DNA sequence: TGTGCCAGCAGCGGAGGGACAGCGAGGGTGGAGACCCAGTACTTC.